One and the same sample provided the 21 T cell receptor beta chains below, sequenced in a study of blood T cell repertoires in COVID-19 (TCRdb year 2020). The library was prepared using the immunoSEQ multiplex PCR assay. TCRdb re-hosts the immuneACCESS table, in-frame sequences only. Its copies lack some clones; in the studies checked, an unresolved V gene accounts for under half of them, and the cause for the rest is not known. In all, the sample holds 120,000 or so clones, and 82% of those were seen once. The ten largest clones take up around 4.5% of the sample. Sequencing was performed on peripheral blood. These receptor sequences come from a woman aged 70-85 years with acute or convalescent COVID-19.

The chain recombines TRBV6-2 or TRBV6-3 with TRBJ1-2, with TRBD1 matching 9 bases. V shed 5 bases and J 5 bases; nucleotides not matched to a gene: 9. The V gene's germline CDR1 is MNHEY and CDR2 SVGEGT. CDR3 length equals 15 residues. CDR3 nucleotides: TGTGCCAGCAGTCCACAGGGGGCGAATCTATATGGCTACACCTTC. It is translated as CASSPQGANLYGYTF.

The CDR3 protein is CASSYPTGSKETQYF. CDR3 sequence (DNA): TGTGCCAGCAGTTACCCTACCGGGAGCAAAGAGACCCAGTACTTC. The genes are TRBV6-6 and TRBJ2-5, with a tentative D call TRBD2 (6 bases). From germline, CDR1 is MNHNY and CDR2 SVGAGI (reference sequence). This CDR3 is 15 amino acids long. Trimming pared 2 bases from V and 3 bases from J, leaving 13 bases between.

The chain uses TRBV5-1 and TRBJ2-5; 10 bases are shared with TRBD1. The CDR3 loop spans 14 amino acids. V gave up 3 bases and J gave up 5 bases; unmatched junction bases: 4. CDR1 is SGHRS, CDR2 YFSETQ, per germline. This CDR3 is CASSSTGGGETQYF. The CDR3 DNA reads as TGCGCCAGCAGCTCGACAGGGGGCGGGGAGACCCAGTACTTC.

This clone was observed a few times. The chain has TRBV7-9 and TRBJ2-7; 11 bases fit TRBD1. The germline V gene has CDR1 SEHNR and CDR2 FQNEAQ (reference sequence). With 4 bases clipped from V and 3 bases from J, the junction kept 5 bases outside the gene matches. The CDR3 covers 15 residues. The CDR3, as DNA: TGTGCCAGCAGCTGGGGGACAGGGGGGTTCTACGAGCAGTACTTC. Residues: CASSWGTGGFYEQYF.

The chain carries TRBV5-4 and TRBJ1-5, with 12 bases that match TRBD1. Germline V CDR1 and CDR2: SGHNT, YYREEE (reference sequence). The CDR3 contains 16 residues. The ends lost 0 bases at V and 11 bases at J; junction bases unmatched: 9. Written as DNA, the CDR3 is TGTGCCAGCAGCTTGGCCGGGGACAGGGGGCCCGGGACCCAGCATTTT. Translated: CASSLAGDRGPGTQHF.

As for this clone: Sequence at one end of the junction differs from germline and may be a read error. The chain uses TRBV18 and TRBJ2-7, with TRBD1 identical over 8 bases. Looked up from germline, CDR1 is KGHSH and CDR2 is LQKENI. CDR3 length: 15 residues. The CDR3 region has the DNA TGTGCCAGCTCAACACCAACGGGACAGGTGAATTACCTGTACTTC. Protein sequence: CASSTPTGQVNYLYF. Filled out from reference TRBV18 and TRBJ2-7, the complete variable domain reads NAGVMQNPRHLVRRRGQEARLRCSPMKGHSHVYWYRQLPEEGLKFMVYLQKENIIDESGMPKERFSAEFPKEGPSILRIQQVVRGDSAAYFCASSTPTGQVNYLYFGPGTRLTVT.

The rearrangement joins TRBV7-2 to TRBJ2-1; D perhaps matches TRBD1 (6 bases). The V end lost 2 bases, the J end lost 8 bases, and 16 bases lay between the germline ends. Germline V CDR1 and CDR2: SGHTA, FQGNSA. There are 15 residues in the CDR3. The DNA of the CDR3 is TGTGCCAGCAGCTTACCACTTCACAGGGCTGATGAGCAGTTCTTC. It codes for CASSLPLHRADEQFF.

V is TRBV4-3 and J is TRBJ1-1; D gene unclear. Germline V gives CDR1 LGHNA, CDR2 YSLEER. Between the trimmed V and J ends, which lost 3 bases and 2 bases, there was a span of 7 bases. This CDR3 spans 13 amino acids. DNA of the CDR3: TGCGCCAGCAGCCAGACAACCAACACTGAAGCTTTCTTT. Amino acid sequence: CASSQTTNTEAFF.

This chain links TRBV20-1 with TRBJ1-2, with D perhaps TRBD1 (5 bases). Germline V lookup: CDR1 DFQATT, CDR2 SNEGSKA (reference sequence). CDR3 size: 13 residues. Deletions cut 3 bases from V and 8 bases from J, with 16 bases between. This CDR3 reads CSASRTGVSGYTF. In DNA, the CDR3 is TGCAGTGCTAGTAGGACGGGGGTGAGCGGCTACACCTTC.

This clone has only a few counts. The chain couples TRBV30 to TRBJ1-5, with D possibly matching TRBD1 (6 bases). CDR3 length equals 13 residues. Germline V lookup: CDR1 GTSNPN, CDR2 SVGIG (reference sequence). With 3 bases removed from V and 3 bases from J, the gap between germline ends came to 9 bases. In DNA form, the CDR3 reads TGTGCCTGGAGCGGGGGGCCCAATCAGCCCCAGCATTTT. It translates to CAWSGGPNQPQHF. Full variable domain (rest looked up from reference TRBV30 and TRBJ1-5): SQTIHQWPATLVQPVGSPLSLECTVEGTSNPNLYWYRQAAGRGLQLLFYSVGIGQISSEVPQNLSASRPQDRQFILSSKKLLLSDSGFYLCAWSGGPNQPQHFGDGTRLSIL.

V is TRBV5-4 and J is TRBJ2-7, with a weak D call TRBD2 (5 bases). Germline V gene data show CDR1 as SGHNT and CDR2 as YYREEE (reference sequence). This CDR3 has 11 residues. Trimming stripped 8 bases from V and 6 bases from J, with 12 bases between. The DNA of the CDR3 is TGTGCCAGGTCTCCCCGGGGCGAGCAGTACTTC. Residues: CARSPRGEQYF. The variable domain in full, completed from reference TRBV5-4 and TRBJ2-7, reads ETGVTQSPTHLIKTRGQQVTLRCSSQSGHNTVSWYQQALGQGPQFIFQYYREEENGRGNFPPRFSGLQFPNYSSELNVNALELDDSALYLCARSPRGEQYFGPGTRLTVT.

The genes are TRBV10-3 and TRBJ2-2, with D tentatively TRBD2 (6 bases). This CDR3 has 16 amino acids. Trimming removed 5 bases at V and 3 bases at J, with 16 bases between. From germline, CDR1 is ENHRY and CDR2 SYGVKD. The CDR3 here is CAISPNSRGYTGELFF. CDR3 nucleotides: TGTGCCATCAGTCCTAATTCGCGGGGATACACCGGGGAGCTGTTTTTT.

The chain has TRBV9 and TRBJ2-3, with a possible D match to TRBD2 (7 bases). The V end was cut by 0 bases, the J end by 2 bases, with 10 bases between. Per germline, CDR1 SGDLS and CDR2 YYNGEE. The CDR3 covers 15 residues. CDR3: CASSVAGGHTDTQYF. The CDR3 nucleotides are TGTGCCAGCAGCGTAGCGGGGGGACACACAGATACGCAGTATTTT.

The DNA of the CDR3 is TGTGCCAGCAGTTTACCCCTCCAGGGGGCTTTCCCCGGGGAGCTGTTTTTT. This sequence encodes CASSLPLQGAFPGELFF. The chain is built from TRBV27 and TRBJ2-2, with 8 bases aligning to TRBD1. The trim removed 2 bases at V and 6 bases at J, leaving 11 bases unmatched. This CDR3 has 17 amino acids. In germline, CDR1 is MNHEY, CDR2 SMNVEV (reference sequence).

This clone appeared a single time. This CDR3 reads CASSQERLQGGELFF. The CDR3 region has the DNA TGTGCCAGCAGCCAAGAAAGACTCCAGGGCGGGGAGCTGTTTTTT. The chain recombines TRBV3-1 (or the pseudogene TRBV3-2) with TRBJ2-2, with D possibly TRBD1 on 5 matching bases. This CDR3 is built from 15 residues. Germline V gene lookup returns CDR1 LGHDT and CDR2 YNNKEL (reference sequence). Between the trimmed V and J ends, which lost 0 bases and 7 bases, there was a span of 12 bases.

The chain employs TRBV5-1 and TRBJ2-5; 8 bases map to TRBD2. The CDR3 totals 15 residues. Trimming took 4 bases from V and 5 from J; bases not matched to a gene: 10. Germline lookup yields CDR1 SGHRS and CDR2 YFSETQ. The CDR3 sequence: CASSVSGGSEETQYF. CDR3 nucleotide sequence: TGCGCCAGCAGCGTTTCGGGGGGGTCTGAGGAGACCCAGTACTTC. Based on the CDR3 plus reference TRBV5-1 and TRBJ2-5, the full variable domain is KAGVTQTPRYLIKTRGQQVTLSCSPISGHRSVSWYQQTPGQGLQFLFEYFSETQRNKGNFPGRFSGRQFSNSRSEMNVSTLELGDSALYLCASSVSGGSEETQYFGPGTRLLVL.

This clone was detected once. The chain uses TRBV2 and TRBJ2-5; D is undetermined. The germline V gene encodes CDR1 SNHLY and CDR2 FYNNEI. The CDR3 has 15 amino acids. V was clipped by 0 bases and J by 5 bases, with 13 bases between them. This CDR3 reads CASSEASPEEETQYF. CDR3 in DNA: TGTGCCAGCAGTGAAGCTAGCCCAGAGGAGGAGACCCAGTACTTC.

The genes are TRBV2 and TRBJ1-1, with D unclear. Trimming cost V 7 bases and J 0 bases, with 9 bases left between them. Germline V gene sequence: CDR1 SNHLY, CDR2 FYNNEI. This CDR3 comprises 13 residues. In nucleotides, the CDR3 is TGTGCCAGCAATGAGGGCGTGAACACTGAAGCTTTCTTT. Protein product: CASNEGVNTEAFF.

V and J are TRBV10-3 and TRBJ1-1; D gene unclear. The V end was cut by 10 bases, the J end by 7 bases, with 13 bases between. CDR3 size: 11 residues. The germline gives CDR1 ENHRY, CDR2 SYGVKD. CDR3 in DNA: TGTGCCACTGGGCCCAGTTTTGAAGCTTTCTTT. Translated, it gives CATGPSFEAFF.

The chain couples TRBV6-5 to TRBJ1-2; TRBD1 aligns across 8 bases. The CDR3 length is 12 residues. With 7 bases clipped from V and 8 bases from J, the junction kept 6 bases outside the gene matches. Germline loops: CDR1 MNHEY, CDR2 SVGAGI. CDR3 region: CASTIGQGGYTF. The DNA of the CDR3 is TGTGCCAGCACCATAGGACAGGGAGGCTACACCTTC.

This chain joins TRBV7-7 and TRBJ2-5; possible D gene TRBD2, 6 bases. Trimming stripped 5 bases from V and 1 base from J, with 14 bases between. Germline CDR1 and CDR2: SSHAT and FNYEAQ (reference sequence). The CDR3 loop spans 15 amino acids. In DNA, the CDR3 is TGTGCCAGCAGCCCCAGGGCGGGGTCCCAAGAGACCCAGTACTTC. Translation: CASSPRAGSQETQYF.